Each of the 7 T cell receptor beta chains below was sequenced from the same sample in a study of early stage breast cancer tumors. Assay: immunoSEQ multiplex PCR; the TCRdb copy retains only in-frame clones and omits some. The data hold about 7,900 clones, with approximately 66% observed a single time. Sample: breast tumor tissue. Receptors originate from an older person with breast cancer.

The chain joins TRBV7-9 to TRBJ1-2; 8 positions agree with TRBD1. The V gene's germline CDR1 is SEHNR and CDR2 FQNEAQ (reference sequence). The CDR3 runs 14 residues. J gave up 4 bases and V 5 bases, and 6 bases lay outside the gene matches. The CDR3 nucleotides are TGTGCCAGCAGCCCGACGACAGGGGTCTATGGCTACACCTTC. Protein sequence: CASSPTTGVYGYTF.

The table lists this clone with a count of one. The chain links TRBV6-6 to TRBJ1-1; D might be TRBD1 (6 bases). The germline V gene encodes CDR1 MNHNY and CDR2 SVGAGI (reference sequence). The CDR3 covers 15 residues. Trimming shortened V by 0 bases and J by 1 base, and 9 bases separated the two germline ends. CDR3 loop: CASSYSGRGNTEAFF. Here the CDR3 DNA reads TGTGCCAGCAGTTACTCGGGCAGGGGGAACACTGAAGCTTTCTTT.

The V and J genes are TRBV7-6 and TRBJ2-1; TRBD2 agrees at 14 bases. Germline values: CDR1 SGHVS, CDR2 FNYEAQ. The V gene end was trimmed by 5 bases and the J gene end by 6 bases; junction bases not matched to a gene: 18. The CDR3 covers 20 residues. This CDR3 is CASSAGNRRTSGGFGNEQFF. CDR3 nucleotides: TGTGCCAGCAGCGCAGGGAACCGAAGGACTAGCGGGGGGTTTGGCAATGAGCAGTTCTTC.

By its share, this clone is medium-sized. J is TRBJ2-7 and V is TRBV27; maybe TRBD2 (6 bases). In germline, CDR1 is MNHEY, CDR2 SMNVEV (reference sequence). V lost 5 bases and J lost 2, with 10 bases in between. This CDR3 has 13 residues. The CDR3 sequence: CASSTGVAYEQYF. The CDR3 coding sequence is TGTGCCAGCAGTACGGGGGTCGCCTACGAGCAGTACTTC.

This clone has only a few counts. This chain connects TRBV9 to TRBJ1-6; 7 nucleotides match TRBD1. CDR3 length equals 15 residues. J was trimmed by 5 bases and V by 4 bases; bases with no gene match: 6. Per the germline V gene, CDR1 is SGDLS and CDR2 is YYNGEE. The CDR3 region has the DNA TGTGCCAGCAGCCTCACCGGGACAGATAATTCACCCCTCCACTTT. Protein: CASSLTGTDNSPLHF.

DNA of the CDR3: TGTGCCAGCATCCCTGGAAGGGGGCGAACAGATACGCAGTATTTT. Protein product: CASIPGRGRTDTQYF. The chain is built from TRBV5-6 and TRBJ2-3; 7 bases align to TRBD1. The CDR3 has 15 residues. Germline V lookup: CDR1 SGHDT, CDR2 YYEEEE. Trimming cost V 6 bases and J 3 bases; bases outside gene matches: 10. The full variable domain, its missing parts supplied by reference TRBV5-6 and TRBJ2-3, is DAGVTQSPTHLIKTRGQQVTLRCSPKSGHDTVSWYQQALGQGPQFIFQYYEEEERQRGNFPDRFSGHQFPNYSSELNVNALLLGDSALYLCASIPGRGRTDTQYFGPGTRLTVL.

The sample holds a few counts of this clone. The V gene is TRBV6-5, the J gene TRBJ2-7; 8 bases agree with TRBD2. Germline V gives CDR1 MNHEY, CDR2 SVGAGI. This CDR3 is 15 amino acids long. V was pared by 2 bases and J by 3 bases, with 6 bases of the junction left unmatched. The CDR3: CASSYGLAGIYEQYF. In nucleotides, the CDR3 is TGTGCCAGCAGTTACGGGCTAGCGGGCATCTACGAGCAGTACTTC.